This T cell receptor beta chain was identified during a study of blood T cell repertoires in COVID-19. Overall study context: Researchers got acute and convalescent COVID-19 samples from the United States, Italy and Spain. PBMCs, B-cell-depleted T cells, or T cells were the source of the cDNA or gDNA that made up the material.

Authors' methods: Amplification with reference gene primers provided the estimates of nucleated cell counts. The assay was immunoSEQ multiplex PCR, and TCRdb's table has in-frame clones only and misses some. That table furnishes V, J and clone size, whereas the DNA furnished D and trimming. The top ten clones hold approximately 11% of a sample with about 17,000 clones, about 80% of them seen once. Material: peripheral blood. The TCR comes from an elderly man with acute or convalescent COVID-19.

The CDR3 protein is CASTRSGAHYNEQFF. The DNA of the CDR3 is TGTGCCAGCACCCGAAGCGGGGCTCACTACAATGAGCAGTTCTTC. The chain has TRBV6-5 and TRBJ2-1; 7 nucleotides match TRBD2. The CDR3 has 15 amino acids. Looked up from germline, CDR1 is MNHEY and CDR2 is SVGAGI. V lost 7 bases, J lost 3 bases, and 9 bases stayed unmatched.